The 2 T cell receptor beta chains below all came from one sample that was sequenced in a study of shared clonotypes between healthy human individuals (dated by TCRdb to 2020 to 2021). Library method: the immunoSEQ multiplex PCR assay. Sourced from immuneACCESS, this table was stored by TCRdb with only in-frame sequences that have V and J called. A share of the clones is absent; for the studies checked, an unresolved V gene accounts for under half, and the remainder has no known explanation. The sample contains a few million clones, approximately 94% of them found a single time. The top ten clonotypes cover over 0.12% of the sample. Specimen: naive CD4+ T cells sorted from blood. The cell subset or site label on this specimen signifies: CD45RA+ positively selected. These TCRs come from a man aged 18 to 30 in good health.

The chain employs TRBV28 and TRBJ1-1; D is unclear. Per germline, CDR1 MDHEN and CDR2 SYDVKM. The CDR3 has 14 residues. V lost 1 base and J 6 bases, leaving 12 bases between the germline ends. Here the CDR3 DNA reads TGTGCCAGCAGTTTATCAGCCGGGAGGGCTGAAGCTTTCTTT. It encodes CASSLSAGRAEAFF.

The rearrangement links TRBV5-1 to TRBJ2-7; possible D gene TRBD2, 6 bases. Between the trimmed V and J ends, which lost 0 bases and 3 bases, there was a span of 16 bases. Germline V gene lookup returns CDR1 SGHRS and CDR2 YFSETQ. The CDR3 has 16 residues. In nucleotides, the CDR3 is TGCGCCAGCAGCTTGGGCGGCGAGGGAGGTCTCTACGAGCAGTACTTC. This encodes CASSLGGEGGLYEQYF.